What follows are 18 T cell receptor beta chains derived from one specimen sequenced in a study of T cell responses to AZD1222 COVID-19 vaccine. Sequencing used immunoSEQ multiplex PCR; TCRdb keeps in-frame clones, though not all of them. The sample carries 180,000 or so clones, 85% to 95% recorded once. The source was peripheral blood, collected 28 days after the second AZD1222 dose. The origin of the receptors is an adult who received the AZD1222 COVID-19 vaccine.

DNA of the CDR3: TGTGCCAGCAAGCAGCGAGGTAACTATGGCTACACCTTC. This encodes CASKQRGNYGYTF. The V call is TRBV6-6, the J call TRBJ1-2; D call uncertain. The CDR3 contains 13 residues. Trimming pared 7 bases from V and 1 base from J, leaving 10 bases between. The germline V gene encodes CDR1 MNHNY and CDR2 SVGAGI (reference sequence).

The chain has TRBV6-5 and TRBJ2-2; D unresolved. The CDR3 is made up of 14 amino acids. The V end was cut by 6 bases, the J end by 1 base, with 9 bases between. The germline CDR1 and CDR2 sequences are MNHEY and SVGAGI. The chain's CDR3 is CASRPERNTGELFF. CDR3 in DNA: TGTGCCAGCAGACCTGAAAGGAACACCGGGGAGCTGTTTTTT.

The V gene is TRBV10-1, the J gene TRBJ2-5, with a weak D call TRBD1 (6 bases). V dropped 3 bases and J dropped 1 base, with 9 bases sitting between them. This CDR3 is built from 14 residues. Looked up from germline, CDR1 is WNHNN and CDR2 is SYGVQD (reference sequence). The CDR3 nucleotides are TGCGCCAGCAGTGAAGGGGGATCCCAAGAGACCCAGTACTTC. Its protein is CASSEGGSQETQYF.

This rearrangement joins TRBV7-9 to TRBJ1-1; TRBD1 is a possible D gene (5 bases). This CDR3 is 13 amino acids long. CDR1 SEHNR and CDR2 FQNEAQ come from the germline V gene (reference sequence). With 3 bases removed from V and 8 bases from J, the gap between germline ends came to 13 bases. In DNA, the CDR3 is TGTGCCAGCAGCTTTCCGGGGGTTCCCGAAGCTTTCTTT. The encoded protein is CASSFPGVPEAFF.

This rearrangement joins TRBV19 to TRBJ1-1; the D is unclear. The germline CDR1 and CDR2 sequences are LNHDA and SQIVND (reference sequence). The V gene lost 4 bases and the J gene lost 1 base, with 16 bases spanning the gap. CDR3 length equals 16 residues. The DNA for the CDR3 is TGTGCCAGTAGTAAAAACAGTCTCCTGTCGAACACTGAAGCTTTCTTT. It specifies CASSKNSLLSNTEAFF.

This rearrangement joins TRBV2 to TRBJ1-1; D not resolved. Trimming pared 7 bases from V and 5 bases from J, leaving 17 bases between. This CDR3 has 14 amino acids. Germline assignment: CDR1 SNHLY and CDR2 FYNNEI. CDR3 loop: CASIRWNLGTEAFF. CDR3 bases: TGTGCCAGCATTCGGTGGAATCTTGGAACTGAAGCTTTCTTT.

The chain uses TRBV28 and TRBJ1-6; a weak D match, TRBD1 (5 bases). Trimming shortened V by 7 bases and J by 5 bases, and 15 bases separated the two germline ends. Germline CDR1 MDHEN, CDR2 SYDVKM. CDR3 length: 15 residues. This chain's CDR3 is CASIPGGSDNSPLHF. The CDR3 DNA is TGTGCCAGCATCCCTGGGGGGTCTGATAATTCACCCCTCCACTTT.

This clone was observed a handful of times. V gene TRBV5-4 combines with J gene TRBJ1-3, with 8 nucleotides matching TRBD1. This CDR3 has 15 amino acids. V trimming: 4 bases; J trimming: 2 bases; junction bases outside the gene matches: 5. Germline V CDR1 and CDR2: SGHNT, YYREEE (reference sequence). The CDR3 sequence is CASSRQGNPGNTIYF. CDR3 nucleotide sequence: TGTGCCAGCAGCCGACAGGGGAACCCTGGAAACACCATATATTTT. The complete variable domain, with remaining parts taken from reference TRBV5-4 and TRBJ1-3, reads ETGVTQSPTHLIKTRGQQVTLRCSSQSGHNTVSWYQQALGQGPQFIFQYYREEENGRGNFPPRFSGLQFPNYSSELNVNALELDDSALYLCASSRQGNPGNTIYFGEGSWLTVV.

The rearrangement links TRBV15 to TRBJ2-1, with D perhaps matching TRBD2 (7 bases). Germline CDR1 reads LNHNV; CDR2 reads YYDKDF (reference sequence). V lost 0 bases, J lost 2 bases, and 8 bases lay in between. CDR3 length equals 15 residues. The CDR3 sequence: CATSRDGGPYNEQFF. CDR3 bases: TGTGCCACCAGCAGAGACGGGGGGCCCTACAATGAGCAGTTCTTC.

The CDR3 DNA is TGTGCCAGCAGCTACGGACAGTACGAGCAGTACTTC. It translates to CASSYGQYEQYF. The chain combines TRBV11-2 with TRBJ2-7, with a weak D call TRBD1 (6 bases). Germline values: CDR1 SGHAT, CDR2 FQNNGV. V lost 4 bases to trimming and J lost 4 bases, with 8 bases between them. The CDR3 has 12 residues.

This chain uses TRBV30 with TRBJ2-1; 10 nucleotides match TRBD2. Germline CDR1 reads GTSNPN; CDR2 reads SVGIG (reference sequence). V lost 5 bases and J lost 1; bases outside the gene matches: 2. The CDR3 is made up of 14 amino acids. CDR3 protein: CAWGLAASYNEQFF. CDR3 coding DNA: TGTGCCTGGGGACTAGCGGCTTCCTACAATGAGCAGTTCTTC.

The gene calls are TRBV25-1 and TRBJ1-6; 7 nucleotides match TRBD1. This CDR3 region has 13 residues. Trimming took 6 bases from V and 9 from J; bases not matched to a gene: 5. Per germline, CDR1 MGHDK and CDR2 SYGVNS. The DNA for the CDR3 is TGTGCCAGCAGAGGGGGCGCGGGTTCACCCCTCCACTTT. This sequence encodes CASRGGAGSPLHF. Supplemented by reference TRBV25-1 and TRBJ1-6, the full variable domain reads EADIYQTPRYLVIGTGKKITLECSQTMGHDKMYWYQQDPGMELHLIHYSYGVNSTEKGDLSSESTVSRIRTEHFPLTLESARPSHTSQYLCASRGGAGSPLHFGNGTRLTVT.

This chain uses TRBV2 with TRBJ1-1; D not certain. Between the trimmed V and J ends, which lost 4 bases and 7 bases, there was a span of 4 bases. Germline values: CDR1 SNHLY, CDR2 FYNNEI. The CDR3 contains 10 residues. CDR3 bases: TGTGCCAGCAGTGGAGGTGAAGCTTTCTTT. Translation: CASSGGEAFF.

The chain is built from TRBV7-6 and TRBJ1-2, with 9 bases identical to TRBD1. Germline CDR1 and CDR2: SGHVS and FNYEAQ. J was trimmed by 8 bases and V by 4 bases; bases with no gene match: 14. CDR3 length equals 16 residues. The CDR3: CASSSGPGQGPGGYTF. The CDR3 nucleotides read TGTGCCAGCAGCTCCGGTCCGGGACAGGGACCGGGAGGCTACACCTTC.

The genes are TRBV7-2 and TRBJ1-5; unclear D gene. This CDR3 comprises 15 residues. V lost 6 bases and J 0 bases, leaving 12 bases between the germline ends. Germline V lookup: CDR1 SGHTA, CDR2 FQGNSA. As DNA, the CDR3 is TGTGCCAGCAGACAGAACAGCAATAGCAATCAGCCCCAGCATTTT. It specifies CASRQNSNSNQPQHF.

This chain links TRBV9 with TRBJ1-1; TRBD1 is a possible D gene (5 bases). Trimming took off 5 bases at V and 0 bases at J, with 11 bases between the two ends. Per germline, CDR1 SGDLS and CDR2 YYNGEE. This CDR3 comprises 14 residues. The CDR3 DNA reads as TGTGCCAGCAGACCGGACACCATGAACACTGAAGCTTTCTTT. Its translation: CASRPDTMNTEAFF.

The chain is built from TRBV7-2 and TRBJ1-1, with unresolved D. Trimming stripped 5 bases from V and 2 bases from J, with 12 bases between. This CDR3 comprises 14 residues. Germline V gene data show CDR1 as SGHTA and CDR2 as FQGNSA. CDR3 loop: CASSPGPSNTEAFF. The CDR3, as DNA: TGTGCCAGCAGCCCCGGCCCCAGTAACACTGAAGCTTTCTTT.

The J gene is TRBJ1-5, the V gene TRBV6-2 or TRBV6-3, with D unresolved. The V and J ends lost 0 bases and 6 bases respectively, with 9 bases between them. Germline-derived CDR1 and CDR2 are MNHEY and SVGEGT. The CDR3 is made up of 14 amino acids. The CDR3 nucleotides are TGTGCCAGCAGTTACTCGGTCAGATCTCAGCCCCAGCATTTT. Its protein is CASSYSVRSQPQHF.